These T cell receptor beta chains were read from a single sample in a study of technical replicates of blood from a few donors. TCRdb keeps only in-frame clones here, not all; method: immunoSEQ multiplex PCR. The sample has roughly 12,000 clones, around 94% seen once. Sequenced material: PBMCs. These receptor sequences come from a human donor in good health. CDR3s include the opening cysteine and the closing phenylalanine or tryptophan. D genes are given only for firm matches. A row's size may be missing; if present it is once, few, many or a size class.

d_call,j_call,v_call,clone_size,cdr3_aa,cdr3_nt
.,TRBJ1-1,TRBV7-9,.,CASSLALQEEAFF,TGTGCCAGCAGCTTAGCATTACAGGAGGAAGCTTTCTTT
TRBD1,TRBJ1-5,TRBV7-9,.,CASSFHRGPPYSNQPQHF,TGTGCCAGCAGCTTTCACAGGGGGCCCCCATATAGCAATCAGCCCCAGCATTTT
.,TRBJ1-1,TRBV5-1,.,CASSVTENTEAFF,TGCGCCAGCTCCGTGACAGAGAACACTGAAGCTTTCTTT
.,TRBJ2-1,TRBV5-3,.,CARSTVGGKYNEQFF,TGTGCCAGAAGCACGGTGGGGGGAAAGTACAATGAGCAGTTCTTC
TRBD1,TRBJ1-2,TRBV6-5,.,CASSLDRGNGYTF,TGTGCCAGCAGTTTAGACAGGGGGAATGGCTACACCTTC
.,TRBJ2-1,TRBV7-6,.,CASSLTQPAGNEQFF,TGTGCCAGCAGCCTTACTCAACCCGCAGGAAATGAGCAGTTCTTC
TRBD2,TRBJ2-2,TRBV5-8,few,CASSLAGTSGFTGELFF,TGTGCCAGCAGCTTGGCCGGGACTAGCGGCTTCACCGGGGAGCTGTTTTTT
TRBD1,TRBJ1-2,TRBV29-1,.,CSVDKQGDYGYTF,TGCAGCGTGGACAAACAGGGGGACTATGGCTACACCTTC
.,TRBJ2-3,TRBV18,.,CASSPPGADTQYF,TGTGCCAGCTCACCCCCAGGGGCCGATACGCAGTATTTT
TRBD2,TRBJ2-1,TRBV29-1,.,CSVGAAGDREQFF,TGCAGCGTTGGTGCTGCGGGAGACCGGGAGCAGTTCTTC
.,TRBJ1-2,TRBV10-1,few,CASSAGDYGYTF,TGCGCCAGCAGTGCCGGTGACTATGGCTACACCTTC
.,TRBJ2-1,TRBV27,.,CASTPQIARPLKNEQFF,TGTGCCAGCACCCCTCAGATAGCGCGCCCTCTAAAAAATGAGCAGTTCTTC
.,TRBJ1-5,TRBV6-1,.,CASSGGELRPQHF,TGTGCCAGCAGTGGCGGCGAGCTACGGCCCCAGCATTTT
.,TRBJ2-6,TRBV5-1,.,CASSLRESGANVLTF,TGCGCCAGCAGCCTGAGGGAATCTGGGGCCAACGTCCTGACTTTC
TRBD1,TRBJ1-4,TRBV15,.,CATSSYMTGGSGKLFF,TGTGCCACCAGCAGCTATATGACAGGGGGCTCGGGAAAACTGTTTTTT
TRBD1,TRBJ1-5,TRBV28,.,CASSEPQGVYNQPQHF,TGTGCCAGCAGCGAACCCCAGGGGGTGTACAATCAGCCCCAGCATTTT
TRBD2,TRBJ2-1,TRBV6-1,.,CASNKGLAGGNEQFF,TGTGCCAGCAACAAGGGACTAGCTGGGGGTAATGAGCAGTTCTTC
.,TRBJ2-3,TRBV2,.,CASSRSFYPGGTHTDTQYF,TGTGCCAGCTCACGGTCTTTCTACCCAGGGGGGACACACACAGATACGCAGTATTTT
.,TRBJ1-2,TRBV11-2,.,CASSFLPQYGYTF,TGTGCCAGCAGCTTCCTCCCCCAGTATGGCTACACCTTC
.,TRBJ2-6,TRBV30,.,CAWSVPGAGGANVLTF,TGTGCCTGGAGTGTACCAGGGGCCGGTGGGGCCAACGTCCTGACTTTC
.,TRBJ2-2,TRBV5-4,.,CASSLSLQGGELFF,TGTGCCAGCAGCCTGTCGCTGCAGGGCGGGGAGCTGTTTTTT
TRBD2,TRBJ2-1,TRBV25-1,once,CASSDLGRTSAYNEQFF,TGTGCCAGCAGTGACCTCGGCCGGACTAGCGCCTACAATGAGCAGTTCTTC
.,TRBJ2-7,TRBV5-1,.,CASSLGPHYEQYF,TGCGCCAGCAGCTTGGGTCCCCACTACGAGCAGTACTTC
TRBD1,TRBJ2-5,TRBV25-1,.,CASSDYGQGTETQYF,TGTGCCAGCAGTGACTATGGACAGGGGACGGAGACCCAGTACTTC
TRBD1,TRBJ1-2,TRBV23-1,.,CASSPSGGAQYGYTF,TGCGCCAGCAGTCCCTCAGGGGGCGCCCAGTATGGCTACACCTTC
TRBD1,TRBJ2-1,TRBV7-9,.,CASSTSDRGGDEQFF,TGTGCCAGCAGCACGTCGGACAGGGGCGGTGATGAGCAGTTCTTC
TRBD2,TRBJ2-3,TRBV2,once,CASRMLAGVDTQYF,TGTGCCAGCAGGATGCTAGCGGGAGTAGATACGCAGTATTTT
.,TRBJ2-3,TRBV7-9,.,CASSPPTDTQYF,TGTGCCAGCAGCCCCCCGACAGATACGCAGTATTTT
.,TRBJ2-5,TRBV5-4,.,CASSLESGGGQETQYF,TGTGCCAGCAGCTTGGAATCCGGGGGAGGTCAAGAGACCCAGTACTTC
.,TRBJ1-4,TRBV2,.,CASIIREVTNEKLFF,TGTGCCAGCATCATCAGGGAGGTAACTAATGAAAAACTGTTTTTT
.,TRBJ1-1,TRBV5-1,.,CASSFTTGFEAFF,TGCGCCAGCAGCTTCACAACAGGATTTGAAGCTTTCTTT
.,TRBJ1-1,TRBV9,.,CASSFAGDTEAFF,TGTGCCAGCAGCTTTGCGGGTGACACTGAAGCTTTCTTT
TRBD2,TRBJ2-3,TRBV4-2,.,CASSQDTLRAGGPPDTQYF,TGTGCCAGCAGCCAAGACACACTCCGAGCGGGAGGGCCGCCAGATACGCAGTATTTT
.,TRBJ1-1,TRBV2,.,CASRREGVGEAFF,TGTGCCAGCAGGAGAGAAGGGGTGGGTGAAGCTTTCTTT
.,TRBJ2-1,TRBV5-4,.,CASSLFKSYNEQFF,TGTGCCAGCAGCCTATTTAAAAGCTACAATGAGCAGTTCTTC
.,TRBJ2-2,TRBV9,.,CASSVNTAELFF,TGTGCCAGCAGCGTAAATACAGCGGAGCTGTTTTTT
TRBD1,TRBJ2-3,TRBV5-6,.,CASSLFRRQGASTDTQYF,TGTGCCAGCAGCTTGTTCCGACGACAGGGCGCAAGCACAGATACGCAGTATTTT
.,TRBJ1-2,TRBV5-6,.,CASSLQGSYGYTF,TGTGCCAGCAGCTTACAGGGTTCTTATGGCTACACCTTC
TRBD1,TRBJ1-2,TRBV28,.,CASSVPGQGDYGYTF,TGTGCCAGCAGTGTGCCGGGACAGGGGGACTATGGCTACACCTTC
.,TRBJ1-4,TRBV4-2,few,CASSQDLGGWDEKLFF,TGTGCCAGCAGCCAAGATCTTGGGGGGTGGGACGAAAAACTGTTTTTT
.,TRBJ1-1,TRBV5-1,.,CASSTRSGGPTEAFF,TGCGCCAGCAGCACCCGTTCGGGGGGACCCACTGAAGCTTTCTTT
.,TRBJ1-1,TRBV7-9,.,CASSLLGLRANTEAFF,TGTGCCAGCAGCTTATTAGGGTTGAGGGCGAACACTGAAGCTTTCTTT
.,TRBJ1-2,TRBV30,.,CVAGKGGYTF,TGTGTTGCAGGAAAGGGGGGCTACACCTTC
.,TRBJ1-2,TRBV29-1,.,CSVELGDYGYTF,TGCAGCGTTGAACTAGGAGATTATGGCTACACCTTC
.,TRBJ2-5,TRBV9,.,CASSARQTQETQYF,TGTGCCAGCAGCGCGCGACAAACTCAAGAGACCCAGTACTTC
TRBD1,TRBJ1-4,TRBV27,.,CASSFKWTGDEKLFF,TGTGCCAGCAGTTTTAAGTGGACAGGGGATGAAAAACTGTTTTTT
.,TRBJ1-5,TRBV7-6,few,CASSLETGSFQPQHF,TGTGCCAGCAGCTTAGAAACAGGATCGTTCCAGCCCCAGCATTTT
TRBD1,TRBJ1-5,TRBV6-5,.,CASSYGQGADQPQHF,TGTGCCAGCAGTTATGGACAGGGGGCTGATCAGCCCCAGCATTTT
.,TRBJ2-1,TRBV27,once,CASSLRLGVNNEQFF,TGTGCCAGCAGTTTGAGGCTAGGGGTCAACAATGAGCAGTTCTTC
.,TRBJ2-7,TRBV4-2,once,CASSHGLGGSYEQYF,TGTGCCAGCAGCCATGGATTAGGCGGCTCCTACGAGCAGTACTTC